Listed below are T cell receptor beta chains from one sample, sequenced in a study of cytomegalovirus exposure and HLA in healthy donors. Libraries were prepared by immunoSEQ multiplex PCR; TCRdb keeps only in-frame clonotypes and omits some of them. The repertoire holds 200,000 or so clones, with approximately 80% as singletons. Sequences were obtained from PBMCs. The receptors originated from a woman aged 30 to 39 in good health and CMV-seropositive. Each CDR3 is given with its conserved first and last residue. The order of the fields is clone size, J gene, D gene, V gene, CDR3 DNA, CDR3 protein. The D gene is left open where the match is weak. The listing skips clone size in some rows; elsewhere it reads once, few, many or a size class.

>.|TRBJ1-5|.|TRBV28
TGTGCCAGCAGCGGTATCAATCAGCCCCAGCATTTT
CASSGINQPQHF
>once|TRBJ2-1|.|TRBV29-1
TGCAGCGGACGTGCAGGTCCCCATGAGCAGTTCTTC
CSGRAGPHEQFF
>.|TRBJ2-7|.|TRBV30
TGTGCCTGGAGTGTCAGGGCCAGGGGTGACGAGCAGTACTTC
CAWSVRARGDEQYF
>.|TRBJ2-3|TRBD2|TRBV6-5
TGTGCCAGCAGTATAGCGGGAGCCGGGGATACGCAGTATTTT
CASSIAGAGDTQYF
>few|TRBJ2-7|TRBD2|TRBV4-2
TGTGCCAGCAGCCATGGGCTAGCGGGGAGGAACTACGAGCAGTACTTC
CASSHGLAGRNYEQYF
>.|TRBJ2-5|TRBD1|TRBV19
TGTGCCAGTAGTATCAGGGGGAAACAAGAGACCCAGTACTTC
CASSIRGKQETQYF
>.|TRBJ2-2|.|TRBV5-6
TGTGCCAGCAGCTTGGAGGGGTCCGGGGAGCTGTTTTTT
CASSLEGSGELFF
>few|TRBJ2-7|TRBD1|TRBV4-1
TGCGCCAGCAGCCTACGGGACAGCGACGAGCAGTACTTC
CASSLRDSDEQYF
>.|TRBJ1-1|.|TRBV19
TGTGCCAGTAGTATAGACATTGACACTGAAGCTTTCTTT
CASSIDIDTEAFF
>.|TRBJ2-7|.|TRBV5-1
TGCGCCAGCAGCAATAGCGGCAGCTCCTACGAGCAGTACTTC
CASSNSGSSYEQYF
>.|TRBJ1-5|TRBD1|TRBV28
TGTGCCAGCAGTCGGTTCCGGGACAGAAACAATCAGCCCCAGCATTTT
CASSRFRDRNNQPQHF
>.|TRBJ1-3|.|TRBV28
TGTGCCAGTACTAGGCGAAACACCATATATTTT
CASTRRNTIYF
>.|TRBJ2-1|TRBD2|TRBV11-3
TGTGCCAGCGCCCCGGGACTAGCGAGGAATGAGCAGTTCTTC
CASAPGLARNEQFF
>.|TRBJ2-3|TRBD2|TRBV5-1
TGCGCCAGCAGCTTGGCCCCCGGGACTAGCGAACGGTACACGCAGTATTTT
CASSLAPGTSERYTQYF
>.|TRBJ1-4|.|TRBV2
TGTGCCAGCAGTGTACAGGATGGGCCTAAAAAACTGTTTTTT
CASSVQDGPKKLFF
>.|TRBJ2-7|TRBD2|TRBV7-8
TGTGCCAGCAGCCATAGGCAACCAGCGGGAGTAACCTACGAGCAGTACTTC
CASSHRQPAGVTYEQYF
>.|TRBJ2-1|.|TRBV2
TGTGCCAGCAGTTTGACACCTTACAATGAGCAGTTCTTC
CASSLTPYNEQFF
>.|TRBJ1-3|.|TRBV6-5
TGTGCCAGCAGTTATTCGAGAGACGCGCGGGGAAACACCATATATTTT
CASSYSRDARGNTIYF
>.|TRBJ2-1|TRBD2|TRBV27
TGTGCCAGCAGTTTATTCTTACTAGCGGGAAACAATGAGCAGTTCTTC
CASSLFLLAGNNEQFF
>.|TRBJ1-2|TRBD1|TRBV7-9
TGTGCCAGCAGCTATCCAGGGGGCAAAAGAGGCTACACCTTC
CASSYPGGKRGYTF
>.|TRBJ1-1|TRBD1|TRBV7-2
TGTGCCAGCAGCTTAGTGGGACAGGGGAACGGTGAAGCTTTCTTT
CASSLVGQGNGEAFF
>.|TRBJ2-7|TRBD1|TRBV7-9
TGTGCCAGCAGCTCATTTGTCAGGGGGAGCTCCTACGAGCAGTACTTC
CASSSFVRGSSYEQYF
>.|TRBJ1-1|.|TRBV29-1
TGCAGCGTTGAATTTGGACAGAACACTGAAGCTTTCTTT
CSVEFGQNTEAFF
>.|TRBJ2-3|.|TRBV2
TGTGCCAGCAGTGACAGGTACACAGATACGCAGTATTTT
CASSDRYTDTQYF
>.|TRBJ2-7|TRBD2|TRBV11-1
TGTGCCAGCATTGGAGCGGGAGGTTCGTATTTC
CASIGAGGSYF
>.|TRBJ2-1|TRBD2|TRBV2
TGTGCCAGCAGTCCGCAGACTAGCCGTAGAAGTAATGAGCAGTTCTTC
CASSPQTSRRSNEQFF
>.|TRBJ1-5|TRBD1|TRBV5-1
TGCGCCAGCAGCTTAGGGGGCGATCAGCCCCAGCATTTT
CASSLGGDQPQHF
>.|TRBJ1-1|.|TRBV19
TGTGCCAGTAGTATAGATGACAAGGGGACTGAAGCTTTCTTT
CASSIDDKGTEAFF
>.|TRBJ2-7|TRBD1|TRBV6-5
TGTGCCAGCAGCCCCGGGACAGTGTACGAGCAGTACTTC
CASSPGTVYEQYF
>.|TRBJ1-1|.|TRBV5-4
TGTGCCAGCAGCCGCGGCGGAGGGATGAACACTGAAGCTTTCTTT
CASSRGGGMNTEAFF
>.|TRBJ1-2|.|TRBV6-1
TGTGCCAGCAGTGAAACTCCCGCCGTGGGGGGGCTCGGTTATGGCTACACCTTC
CASSETPAVGGLGYGYTF